A single sample is the source of the 7 T cell receptor beta chains below, sequenced in a study of blood T cell repertoires in COVID-19. The assay was immunoSEQ multiplex PCR, and TCRdb's table has in-frame clones only and misses some. Altogether 240,000 or so clones are present, 86% being singletons, with the ten largest covering over 2%. The material sequenced was PBMCs or T cells enriched from blood (not recorded which). Every receptor here comes from a woman between 45 and 60 years old who had recovered from COVID-19.

The gene calls are TRBV15 and TRBJ1-2, with D hard to call. The length of the CDR3 is 12 residues. Trimming pared 3 bases from V and 3 bases from J, leaving 5 bases between. Germline V gene lookup returns CDR1 LNHNV and CDR2 YYDKDF (reference sequence). The CDR3 protein is CATSSGHYGYTF. The CDR3 nucleotides are TGTGCCACCAGCAGCGGTCACTATGGCTACACCTTC.

The chain is built from TRBV3-1 (or the pseudogene TRBV3-2) and TRBJ2-7; the D gene is possibly TRBD2 (7 bases). The CDR3 sequence is 17 residues long. Germline V gives CDR1 LGHDT, CDR2 YNNKEL (reference sequence). V shed 1 base and J shed 4 bases, with 20 bases lying between them. The chain's CDR3 is CASSQGGGAFYFYEQYF. The CDR3, as DNA: TGTGCCAGCAGCCAAGGAGGGGGGGCTTTTTACTTTTACGAGCAGTACTTC.

The chain is built from TRBV30 and TRBJ1-5; 8 bases are a match to TRBD1. The CDR3 is 16 amino acids. Per the germline V gene, CDR1 is GTSNPN and CDR2 is SVGIG (reference sequence). Losses at the gene ends were 2 bases for V and 6 bases for J; bases not matched to a gene: 12. CDR3 bases: TGTGCCTGGAGTCGCCCGGGACAGGTCCGGGTTCAGCCCCAGCATTTT. It codes for CAWSRPGQVRVQPQHF. The whole variable domain, filled in from reference TRBV30 and TRBJ1-5, reads SQTIHQWPATLVQPVGSPLSLECTVEGTSNPNLYWYRQAAGRGLQLLFYSVGIGQISSEVPQNLSASRPQDRQFILSSKKLLLSDSGFYLCAWSRPGQVRVQPQHFGDGTRLSIL.

The V and J genes are TRBV9 and TRBJ2-1; tentative D call: TRBD1 (6 bases). Trimming stripped 4 bases from V and 0 bases from J, with 11 bases between. Germline-derived CDR1 and CDR2 are SGDLS and YYNGEE. The CDR3 runs to 15 residues. CDR3: CASSTQGSSYNEQFF. The CDR3 DNA follows: TGTGCCAGCAGCACTCAGGGGAGCTCCTACAATGAGCAGTTCTTC.

The genes are TRBV5-1 and TRBJ2-3; 11 nucleotides match TRBD2. Germline trimming cut 0 bases from V and 2 bases from J; bases unmatched to any gene: 8. CDR3 size: 18 residues. Germline assignment: CDR1 SGHRS and CDR2 YFSETQ. Written as DNA, the CDR3 is TGCGCCAGCAGCTTGGCTAGCGGGAGGTTACTAATCACAGATACGCAGTATTTT. It yields the protein CASSLASGRLLITDTQYF.

This clone was counted once. This chain connects TRBV6-1 to TRBJ2-2; tentatively, D is TRBD2 (6 bases). The CDR3 extends over 13 amino acids. Germline V gene sequence: CDR1 MNHNS, CDR2 SASEGT. V lost 3 bases, J lost 6 bases, and 8 bases lay in between. The CDR3 sequence is CASSDREAGELFF. CDR3 coding DNA: TGTGCCAGCAGTGACAGGGAGGCCGGGGAGCTGTTTTTT.

V is TRBV6-4 and J is TRBJ2-2; D is unclear. The CDR3 spans 13 residues. The germline CDR1 and CDR2 sequences are MRHNA and SNTAGT. V lost 6 bases and J 4 bases, leaving 9 bases between the germline ends. The CDR3 DNA reads as TGTGCCAGCAGCGCGGTAGGCACCGGGGAGCTGTTTTTT. Protein sequence: CASSAVGTGELFF.